This T cell receptor (beta chain) was recovered during a study of cytomegalovirus exposure and HLA in healthy donors. Regarding the study as a whole: Usually a TCR sequence was rare, but some public TCRs were found in many donors. CMV serostatus stood as the only immune exposure information on hand. TCR beta sequences reportedly predicted most subjects' HLA-A and HLA-B alleles accurately.

The ends lost 1 base at V and 2 bases at J; junction bases unmatched: 4. The CDR3 totals 17 residues. Looked up from germline, CDR1 is SGHRS and CDR2 is YFSETQ. As regards this clone: The target antigen is unknown.

Primers for the PCR totalled 60 Vbeta and 13 Jbeta. The authors' processing: Later reanalysis found around 74 million unique TCR beta chains, roughly 9.9 million of them shared. Here immunoSEQ multiplex PCR was the method, and the copy in TCRdb shows in-frame clones only, minus some. Clone size and the V and J calls come from that table; the DNA yielded D and trimming. The table lists 250,000 or so clones, 80% to 95% of them singletons, with 1.5% to 2% in the top ten. Sequencing used PBMCs. J is TRBJ2-1 and V is TRBV5-1; 12 bases fit TRBD2. This sequence was found in a girl aged 2-15 years in good health and CMV-seronegative. CDR3 amino acids: CASSLLASGRAYNEQFF. The CDR3 region has the DNA TGCGCCAGCAGCTTGCTGGCTAGCGGGAGGGCCTACAATGAGCAGTTCTTC.